This passage covers 9 T cell receptor beta chains from one sample sequenced in a study of blood T cell repertoires in COVID-19 (dated by TCRdb to 2018 to 2020). Libraries were constructed by the immunoSEQ multiplex PCR assay. What TCRdb holds here is the immuneACCESS table cut down to in-frame rearrangements. Part of the clones is not present; checked against another copy, under half of the missing clones reflect an unresolved V gene, and the others are unexplained. The sample table lists 60,000 to 95,000 clones, about 90% of them with a count of one. The ten most abundant clones make up 5.8% of the sample. The specimen was peripheral blood. The origin of the receptors is a human donor in a cohort sampled during active COVID-19.

This chain uses TRBV3-1 (or the pseudogene TRBV3-2) with TRBJ2-3; D ambiguous. Germline CDR1 reads LGHDT; CDR2 reads YNNKEL (reference sequence). Trimming removed 2 bases from V and 2 bases from J, with 11 bases in between. The CDR3 contains 15 residues. The CDR3 nucleotides read TGTGCCAGCAGCCAAATTATCTCGTTCACAGATACGCAGTATTTT. Translated: CASSQIISFTDTQYF.

The chain combines TRBV7-3 with TRBJ1-1; perhaps TRBD1 as D (5 bases). The V and J ends lost 2 bases and 0 bases respectively, with 13 bases between them. There are 16 residues in the CDR3. Germline V gives CDR1 SGHTA, CDR2 FQGTGA. DNA for the CDR3: TGTGCCAGCAGCTTAGGGTTTGGGGCCATGAACACTGAAGCTTTCTTT. It is translated as CASSLGFGAMNTEAFF. The entire variable domain, with the rest obtained from reference TRBV7-3 and TRBJ1-1, is as follows: GAGVSQTPSNKVTEKGKYVELRCDPISGHTALYWYRQSLGQGPEFLIYFQGTGAADDSGLPNDRFFAVRPEGSVSTLKIQRTERGDSAVYLCASSLGFGAMNTEAFFGQGTRLTVV.

The chain carries TRBV6-5 and TRBJ2-3; 9 positions match TRBD2. The V gene end was trimmed by 7 bases and the J gene end by 1 base; junction bases not matched to a gene: 6. CDR3 length: 15 amino acids. Per germline, CDR1 MNHEY and CDR2 SVGAGI. As DNA, the CDR3 is TGTGCCAGCATTTCTAGCGGGGCCCGCACAGATACGCAGTATTTT. This gives the protein CASISSGARTDTQYF.

V usage is TRBV29-1 and J usage is TRBJ1-5; tentative D call: TRBD1 (6 bases). The germline gives CDR1 SQVTM, CDR2 ANQGSEA. This CDR3 region has 13 residues. Trimming took off 8 bases at V and 3 bases at J, with 14 bases between the two ends. CDR3 protein: CSTSSGVNQPQHF. The DNA of the CDR3 is TGCAGCACCAGTTCAGGGGTCAATCAGCCCCAGCATTTT.

V gene TRBV4-2 combines with J gene TRBJ1-5, with unresolved D. Deletions cut 1 base from V and 7 bases from J, with 11 bases between. This CDR3 comprises 14 residues. CDR1 and CDR2 from the germline V gene are LGHNA and YNFKEQ. CDR3 sequence (DNA): TGTGCCAGCAGCCAAGTTCCGGGGTTACAGCCCCAGCATTTT. Its translation is CASSQVPGLQPQHF.

A note on this clone: This same CDR3 is encoded by further DNA sequences in the sample. This chain uses TRBV10-3 with TRBJ1-4; the D gene is possibly TRBD1 (6 bases). V gave up 3 bases and J gave up 4 bases, with 9 bases separating them. Germline CDR1 and CDR2: ENHRY and SYGVKD. CDR3 length equals 14 residues. Here the CDR3 reads CAISDRQVNEKLFF. In nucleotides, the CDR3 is TGTGCCATCAGTGATCGACAGGTTAATGAAAAACTGTTTTTT.

V gene TRBV7-2 combines with J gene TRBJ2-5; a weak D match, TRBD1 (6 bases). This CDR3 is built from 15 residues. Per germline, CDR1 SGHTA and CDR2 FQGNSA. The V end lost 3 bases, the J end lost 4 bases, and 15 bases lay between the germline ends. This CDR3 reads CASSFWGRGGETQYF. CDR3 nucleotides: TGTGCCAGCAGCTTTTGGGGGCGCGGAGGAGAGACCCAGTACTTC.

This clone was seen only a few times. This chain joins TRBV27 and TRBJ1-3, with D possibly being TRBD1 (5 bases). V lost 7 bases to trimming and J lost 4 bases, with 14 bases between them. This CDR3 is 14 amino acids long. Per germline, CDR1 MNHEY and CDR2 SMNVEV (reference sequence). The CDR3 loop is CASTRQGRGNTIYF. In DNA, the CDR3 is TGTGCCAGCACTCGTCAGGGCAGAGGAAACACCATATATTTT.

The CDR3 is CASSIPGYGYTF. CDR3 in DNA: TGTGCCAGTAGTATACCCGGGTATGGCTACACCTTC. This chain connects TRBV19 to TRBJ1-2; no reliable D call. From germline, CDR1 is LNHDA and CDR2 SQIVND (reference sequence). The CDR3 is 12 residues long. The V end was cut by 2 bases, the J end by 5 bases, with 6 bases between. Complete variable domain (other parts from reference TRBV19 and TRBJ1-2): DGGITQSPKYLFRKEGQNVTLSCEQNLNHDAMYWYRQDPGQGLRLIYYSQIVNDFQKGDIAEGYSVSREKKESFPLTVTSAQKNPTAFYLCASSIPGYGYTFGSGTRLTVV.